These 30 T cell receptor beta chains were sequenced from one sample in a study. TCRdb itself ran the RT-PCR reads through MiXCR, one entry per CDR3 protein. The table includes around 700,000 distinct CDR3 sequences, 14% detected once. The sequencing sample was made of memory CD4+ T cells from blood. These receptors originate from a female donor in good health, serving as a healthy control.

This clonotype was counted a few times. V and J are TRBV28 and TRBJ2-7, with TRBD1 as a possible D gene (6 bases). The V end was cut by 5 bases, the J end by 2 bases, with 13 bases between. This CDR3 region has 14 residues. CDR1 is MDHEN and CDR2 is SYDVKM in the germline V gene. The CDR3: CASSTTKGAYEQYF. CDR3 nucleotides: TGTGCCAGCAGTACTACCAAGGGGGCCTACGAGCAGTACTTC. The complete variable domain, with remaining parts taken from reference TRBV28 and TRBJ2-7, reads DVKVTQSSRYLVKRTGEKVFLECVQDMDHENMFWYRQDPGLGLRLIYFSYDVKMKEKGDIPEGYSVSREKKERFSLILESASTNQTSMYLCASSTTKGAYEQYFGPGTRLTVT.

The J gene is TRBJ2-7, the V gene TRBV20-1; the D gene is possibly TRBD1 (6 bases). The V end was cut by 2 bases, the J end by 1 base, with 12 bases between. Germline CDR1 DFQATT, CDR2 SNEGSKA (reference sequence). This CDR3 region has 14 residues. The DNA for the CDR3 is TGCAGTGCTAGATTCAGGGACAAGTCCTACGAGCAGTACTTC. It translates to CSARFRDKSYEQYF.

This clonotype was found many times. The CDR3 DNA reads TGCAGTGCTAGGCCTGCGGGGACCTCCTACAATGAGCAGTTCTTC. Amino acids: CSARPAGTSYNEQFF. The chain uses TRBV20-1 and TRBJ2-1, with a weak D call TRBD2 (6 bases). There are 15 residues in the CDR3. The germline CDR1 and CDR2 sequences are DFQATT and SNEGSKA (reference sequence). The V gene lost 3 bases and the J gene lost 0 bases, with 12 bases spanning the gap.

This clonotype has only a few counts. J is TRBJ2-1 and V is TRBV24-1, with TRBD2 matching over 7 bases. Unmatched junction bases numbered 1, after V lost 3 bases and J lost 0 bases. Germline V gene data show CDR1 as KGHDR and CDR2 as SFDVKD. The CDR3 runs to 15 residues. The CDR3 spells CATSDQRDSYNEQFF. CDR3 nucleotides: TGTGCCACCAGTGATCAGCGGGACTCCTACAATGAGCAGTTCTTC.

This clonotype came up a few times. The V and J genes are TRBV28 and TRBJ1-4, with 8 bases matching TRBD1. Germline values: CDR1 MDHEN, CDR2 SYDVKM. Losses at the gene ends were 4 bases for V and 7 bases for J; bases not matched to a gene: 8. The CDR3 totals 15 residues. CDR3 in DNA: TGTGCCAGCAGTTCGGGACAGGCACCTGGTGAAAAACTGTTTTTT. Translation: CASSSGQAPGEKLFF. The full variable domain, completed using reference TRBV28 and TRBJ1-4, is DVKVTQSSRYLVKRTGEKVFLECVQDMDHENMFWYRQDPGLGLRLIYFSYDVKMKEKGDIPEGYSVSREKKERFSLILESASTNQTSMYLCASSSGQAPGEKLFFGSGTQLSVL.

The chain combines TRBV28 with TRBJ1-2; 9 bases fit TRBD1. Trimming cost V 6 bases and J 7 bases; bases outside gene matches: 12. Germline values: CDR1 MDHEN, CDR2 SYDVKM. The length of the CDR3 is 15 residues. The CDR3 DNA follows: TGTGCCAGCAGGGTCCCGGGACAGGGATCAGGTGGCTACACCTTC. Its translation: CASRVPGQGSGGYTF.

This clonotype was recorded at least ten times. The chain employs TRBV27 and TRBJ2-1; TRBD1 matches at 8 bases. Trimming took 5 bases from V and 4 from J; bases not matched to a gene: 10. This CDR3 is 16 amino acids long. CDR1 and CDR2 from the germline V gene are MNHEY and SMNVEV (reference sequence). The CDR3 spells CASSLRDRSFYNEQFF. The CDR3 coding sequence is TGTGCCAGCAGTCTACGGGACAGGTCATTTTACAATGAGCAGTTCTTC.

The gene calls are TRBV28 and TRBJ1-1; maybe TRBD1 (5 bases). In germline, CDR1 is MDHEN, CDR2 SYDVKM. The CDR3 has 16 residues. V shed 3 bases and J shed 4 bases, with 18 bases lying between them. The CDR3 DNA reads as TGTGCCAGCAGTTTTATGGGGCCCTATGGGATCACTGAAGCTTTCTTT. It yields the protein CASSFMGPYGITEAFF.

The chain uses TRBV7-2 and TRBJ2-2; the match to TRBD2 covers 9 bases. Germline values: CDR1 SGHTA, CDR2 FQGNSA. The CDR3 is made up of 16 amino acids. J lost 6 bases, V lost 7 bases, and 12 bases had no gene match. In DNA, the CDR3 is TGTGCCAGCACTACCGCTCTAGCGGGGATACCCGGGGAGCTGTTTTTT. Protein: CASTTALAGIPGELFF.

CDR3 coding DNA: TGTGCCAGCAGCCAAACAAAGTCTGGAAACACCATATATTTT. Protein sequence: CASSQTKSGNTIYF. This rearrangement joins TRBV3-1 to TRBJ1-3; D call uncertain. CDR1 and CDR2 from the germline V gene are LGHDT and YNNKEL (reference sequence). This CDR3 spans 14 amino acids. Trimming left V 2 bases short and J 1 base short, with 6 bases between.

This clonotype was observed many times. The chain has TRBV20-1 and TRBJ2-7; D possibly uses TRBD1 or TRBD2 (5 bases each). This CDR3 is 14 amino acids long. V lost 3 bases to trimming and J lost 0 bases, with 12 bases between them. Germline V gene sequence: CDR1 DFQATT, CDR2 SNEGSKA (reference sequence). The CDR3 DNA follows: TGCAGTGCTAGTACCTGGGGGAGCTCCTACGAGCAGTACTTC. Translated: CSASTWGSSYEQYF.

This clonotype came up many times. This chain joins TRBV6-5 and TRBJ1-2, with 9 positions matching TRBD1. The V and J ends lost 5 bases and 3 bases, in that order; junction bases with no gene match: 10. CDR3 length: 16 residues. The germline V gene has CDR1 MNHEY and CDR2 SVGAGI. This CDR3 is CASSPPQGARDYGYTF. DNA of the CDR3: TGTGCCAGCAGTCCTCCACAGGGGGCGCGGGACTATGGCTACACCTTC.

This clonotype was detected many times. CDR3 DNA: TGCAGTGCTTATATAGCGGGAGGGGGGAACATTCAGTACTTC. It codes for CSAYIAGGGNIQYF. The chain links TRBV20-1 to TRBJ2-4, with TRBD2 matching over 11 bases. The CDR3 has 14 amino acids. J gave up 7 bases and V 5 bases, and 7 bases lay outside the gene matches. Germline lookup yields CDR1 DFQATT and CDR2 SNEGSKA (reference sequence).

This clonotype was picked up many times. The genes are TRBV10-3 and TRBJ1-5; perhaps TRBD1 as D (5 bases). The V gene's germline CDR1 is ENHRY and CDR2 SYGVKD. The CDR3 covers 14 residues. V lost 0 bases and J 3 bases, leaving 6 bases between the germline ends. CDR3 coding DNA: TGTGCCATCAGTGAGTCAGGGGACAATCAGCCCCAGCATTTT. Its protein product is CAISESGDNQPQHF.

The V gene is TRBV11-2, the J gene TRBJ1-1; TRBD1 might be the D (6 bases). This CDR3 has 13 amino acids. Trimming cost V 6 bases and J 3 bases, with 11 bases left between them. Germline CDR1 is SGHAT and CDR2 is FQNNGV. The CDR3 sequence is CASRTQGYTEAFF. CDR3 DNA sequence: TGTGCCAGCAGGACACAGGGCTACACTGAAGCTTTCTTT.

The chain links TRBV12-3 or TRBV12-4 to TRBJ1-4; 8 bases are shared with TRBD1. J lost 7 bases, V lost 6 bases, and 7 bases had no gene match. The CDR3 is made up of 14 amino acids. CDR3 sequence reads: CASSPQGGVEKLFF. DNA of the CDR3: TGTGCCAGCAGCCCACAGGGGGGTGTTGAAAAACTGTTTTTT.

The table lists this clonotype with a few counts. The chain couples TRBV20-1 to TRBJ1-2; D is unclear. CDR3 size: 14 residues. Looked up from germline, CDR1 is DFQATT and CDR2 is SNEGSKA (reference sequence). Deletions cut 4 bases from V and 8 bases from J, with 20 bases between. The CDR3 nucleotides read TGCAGTGCTATCGAGACATGGACGGCCCGGGGCTACACCTTC. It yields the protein CSAIETWTARGYTF.

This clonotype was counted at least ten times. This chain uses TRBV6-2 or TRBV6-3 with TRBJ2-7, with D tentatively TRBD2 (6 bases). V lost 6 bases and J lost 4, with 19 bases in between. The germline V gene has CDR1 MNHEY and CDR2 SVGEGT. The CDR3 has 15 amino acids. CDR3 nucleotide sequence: TGTGCCAGCAGCCACGGGAGCCCCCAAGCATACGAGCAGTACTTC. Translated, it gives CASSHGSPQAYEQYF.

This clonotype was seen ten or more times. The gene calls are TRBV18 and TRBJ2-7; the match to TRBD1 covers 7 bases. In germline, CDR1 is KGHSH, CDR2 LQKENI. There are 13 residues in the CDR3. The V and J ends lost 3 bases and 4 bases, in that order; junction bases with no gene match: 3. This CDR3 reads CASSPGTDYEQYF. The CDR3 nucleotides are TGTGCCAGCTCACCCGGGACAGATTACGAGCAGTACTTC.

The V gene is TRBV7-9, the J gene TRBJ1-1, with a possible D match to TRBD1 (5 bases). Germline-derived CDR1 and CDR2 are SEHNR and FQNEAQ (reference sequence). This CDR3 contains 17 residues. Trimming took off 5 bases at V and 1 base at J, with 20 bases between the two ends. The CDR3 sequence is CASSQPPGAGSNTEAFF. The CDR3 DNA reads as TGTGCCAGCAGCCAACCACCCGGGGCAGGATCGAACACTGAAGCTTTCTTT.

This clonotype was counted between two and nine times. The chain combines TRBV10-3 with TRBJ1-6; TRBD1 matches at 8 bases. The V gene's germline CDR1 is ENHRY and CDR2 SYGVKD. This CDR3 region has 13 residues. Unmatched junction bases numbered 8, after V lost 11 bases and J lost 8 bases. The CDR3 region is CAGQGARDSPLHF. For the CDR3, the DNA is TGTGCCGGACAGGGTGCGCGGGATTCACCCCTCCACTTT.

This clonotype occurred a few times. The CDR3 bases are TGTGCCAGCAGCTTAACAGGGTTGAGTTCACCCCTCCACTTT. Protein sequence: CASSLTGLSSPLHF. The chain is built from TRBV7-6 and TRBJ1-6, with a tentative D call TRBD1 (6 bases). The germline V and J ends were trimmed by 2 bases and 9 bases, with 11 bases remaining between them. The CDR3 is 14 amino acids. Germline CDR1 reads SGHVS; CDR2 reads FNYEAQ.

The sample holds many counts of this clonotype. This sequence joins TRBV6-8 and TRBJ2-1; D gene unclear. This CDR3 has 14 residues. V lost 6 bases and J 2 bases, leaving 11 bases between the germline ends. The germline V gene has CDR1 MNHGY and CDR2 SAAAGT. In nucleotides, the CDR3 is TGTGCCAGCAGACAAGACATCCCCTACAATGAGCAGTTCTTC. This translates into CASRQDIPYNEQFF.

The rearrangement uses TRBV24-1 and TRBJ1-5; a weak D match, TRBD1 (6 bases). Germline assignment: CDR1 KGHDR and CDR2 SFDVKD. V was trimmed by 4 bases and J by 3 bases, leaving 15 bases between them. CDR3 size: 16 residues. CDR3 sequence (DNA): TGTGCCACCAGTGACCCCGAGAGGGGGGACAATCAGCCCCAGCATTTT. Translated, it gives CATSDPERGDNQPQHF.

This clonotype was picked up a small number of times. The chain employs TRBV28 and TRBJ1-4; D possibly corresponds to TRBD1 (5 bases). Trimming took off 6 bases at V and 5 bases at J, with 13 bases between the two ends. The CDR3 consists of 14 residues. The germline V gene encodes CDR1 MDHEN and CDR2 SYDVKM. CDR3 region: CASRPRGPNEKLFF. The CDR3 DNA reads TGTGCCAGCAGGCCACGGGGACCAAATGAAAAACTGTTTTTT.

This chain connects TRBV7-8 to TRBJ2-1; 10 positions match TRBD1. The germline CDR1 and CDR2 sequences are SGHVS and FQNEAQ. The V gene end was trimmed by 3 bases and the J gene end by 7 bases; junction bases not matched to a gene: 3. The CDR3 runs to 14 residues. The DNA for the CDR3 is TGTGCCAGCAGCTTCTGGGACAGGGGTAATGAGCAGTTCTTC. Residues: CASSFWDRGNEQFF.

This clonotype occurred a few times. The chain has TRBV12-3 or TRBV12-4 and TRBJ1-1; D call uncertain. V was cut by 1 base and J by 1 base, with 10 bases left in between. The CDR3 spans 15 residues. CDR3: CASSLDGRTNTEAFF. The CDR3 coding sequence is TGTGCCAGCAGTTTAGATGGGCGGACGAACACTGAAGCTTTCTTT.

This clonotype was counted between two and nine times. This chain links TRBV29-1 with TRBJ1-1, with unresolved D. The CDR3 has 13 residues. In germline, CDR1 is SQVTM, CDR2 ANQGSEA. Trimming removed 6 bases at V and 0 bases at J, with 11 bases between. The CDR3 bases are TGCAGCGTCCTGGGCAGGATGAACACTGAAGCTTTCTTT. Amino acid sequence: CSVLGRMNTEAFF.

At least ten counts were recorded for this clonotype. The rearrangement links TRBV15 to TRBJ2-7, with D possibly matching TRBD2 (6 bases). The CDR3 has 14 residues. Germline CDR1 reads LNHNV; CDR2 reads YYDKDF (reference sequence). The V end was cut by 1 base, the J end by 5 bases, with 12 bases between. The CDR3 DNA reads TGTGCCACCAGCAGAGGCGGGGAAGTAGACGAGCAGTACTTC. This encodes CATSRGGEVDEQYF.

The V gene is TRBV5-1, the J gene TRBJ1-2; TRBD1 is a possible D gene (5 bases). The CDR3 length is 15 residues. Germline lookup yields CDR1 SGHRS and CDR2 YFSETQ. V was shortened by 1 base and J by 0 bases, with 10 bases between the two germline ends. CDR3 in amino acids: CASSLLAGTNYGYTF. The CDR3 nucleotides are TGCGCCAGCAGCTTGTTGGCAGGGACTAACTATGGCTACACCTTC. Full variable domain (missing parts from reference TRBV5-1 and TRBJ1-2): KAGVTQTPRYLIKTRGQQVTLSCSPISGHRSVSWYQQTPGQGLQFLFEYFSETQRNKGNFPGRFSGRQFSNSRSEMNVSTLELGDSALYLCASSLLAGTNYGYTFGSGTRLTVV.